This record looks at one TCR beta chain sequence and its context. This sample is part of a study of blood T cell repertoires in COVID-19. Study-wide background: The analysed material was cDNA or gDNA that came from T cells, B-cell-depleted T cells, or PBMCs.

V lost 4 bases, J lost 0 bases, and 14 bases lay in between. This CDR3 region has 16 residues. Germline loops: CDR1 SGHDN, CDR2 FVKESK. Clones were sequenced by immunoSEQ multiplex PCR, and TCRdb holds only the in-frame ones, with some missing. The data hold around 130,000 clones, with over 75% observed a single time. The chain carries TRBV14 and TRBJ2-3; D gene unclear. The sequence derives from a woman in her 70s with acute or convalescent COVID-19. The sample consisted of peripheral blood. CDR3 amino acids: CASSPFQTTSTDTQYF. The CDR3 DNA sequence: TGTGCCAGCAGCCCCTTCCAAACGACTAGCACAGATACGCAGTATTTT. The whole variable domain, filled in from reference TRBV14 and TRBJ2-3, reads EAGVTQFPSHSVIEKGQTVTLRCDPISGHDNLYWYRRVMGKEIKFLLHFVKESKQDESGMPNNRFLAERTGGTYSTLKVQPAELEDSGVYFCASSPFQTTSTDTQYFGPGTRLTVL.